The source of this T cell receptor (beta chain) is a study of cytomegalovirus exposure and HLA in healthy donors. Study summary: Roughly 180 million T cells yielded more than 95 million unique TCR beta sequences, as an earlier analysis found. Study-level points and caveats: Further analysis was carried out later, and it showed several of the most significant clusters appearing linked to common viral pathogens.

PCR amplification relied on 60 Vbeta primers (plus 13 Jbeta primers). Assay used: immunoSEQ multiplex PCR; TCRdb lists only in-frame clones, some missing. The top ten hold about 2.1% of the sample, which has 150,000 to 200,000 clones, roughly 79% seen once. The trim removed 2 bases at V and 6 bases at J, leaving 6 bases unmatched. The germline CDR1 and CDR2 sequences are KGHSH and LQKENI. The CDR3 loop spans 16 amino acids. Note on this clone: Its antigen remains unidentified.

The sequence was obtained from a woman in her thirties in good health and CMV-seropositive. Sequencing was done on a sample of PBMCs. This chain uses TRBV18 with TRBJ1-5, with 11 bases fitting TRBD1. In DNA, the CDR3 is TGTGCCAGCTCACCAGGAGGACAGGGGGCGGGTCAGCCCCAGCATTTT. Translation: CASSPGGQGAGQPQHF. The whole variable domain, filled in from reference TRBV18 and TRBJ1-5, reads NAGVMQNPRHLVRRRGQEARLRCSPMKGHSHVYWYRQLPEEGLKFMVYLQKENIIDESGMPKERFSAEFPKEGPSILRIQQVVRGDSAAYFCASSPGGQGAGQPQHFGDGTRLSIL.